The 22 T cell receptor beta chains given below trace back to one sample, sequenced in a study of CD8 T cells in ankylosing spondylitis. One entry per CDR3 protein, called by TCRdb with MiXCR from the 5' RACE reads. The table includes under 250,000 distinct CDR3 sequences, 10% detected once. Material: blood, either unsorted or a sorted T cell fraction (not recorded which). The receptor source for this set is a male donor with ankylosing spondylitis or in good health (not recorded which).

This rearrangement joins TRBV5-5 to TRBJ1-2; TRBD1 aligns across 8 bases. V gave up 2 bases and J gave up 0 bases; unmatched junction bases: 9. Germline V gene lookup returns CDR1 SGHKS and CDR2 YYEKEE (reference sequence). The CDR3 covers 17 residues. In nucleotides, the CDR3 is TGTGCCAGCAGCTTTCGAACAGGGGGATACTCTAACTATGGCTACACCTTC. Translating it yields CASSFRTGGYSNYGYTF.

The sample holds many counts of this clonotype. V is TRBV10-3 and J is TRBJ1-1; 7 nucleotides match TRBD1. The CDR3 length is 15 residues. Germline V gene lookup returns CDR1 ENHRY and CDR2 SYGVKD. V lost 5 bases to trimming and J lost 0 bases; unmatched junction nucleotides: 6. CDR3 amino acids: CAISHGQALNTEAFF. Here the CDR3 DNA reads TGTGCCATCAGTCATGGACAGGCTCTGAACACTGAAGCTTTCTTT.

As regards this clonotype: Just one base apart from a much larger clone, this may be a read error. The V call is TRBV30, the J call TRBJ2-3; D might be TRBD1 (7 bases). V was shortened by 8 bases and J by 4 bases, with 22 bases between the two germline ends. This CDR3 contains 15 residues. Per the germline V gene, CDR1 is GTSNPN and CDR2 is SVGIG (reference sequence). CDR3 sequence reads: CARGPRTGFADTQYF. For the CDR3, the DNA is TGTGCCCGGGGGCCTAGGACAGGTTTTGCAGATACGCAGTATTTT. Using reference TRBV30 and TRBJ2-3 for the parts outside the CDR3, the full variable domain is SQTIHQWPATLVQPVGSPLSLECTVEGTSNPNLYWYRQAAGRGLQLLFYSVGIGQISSEVPQNLSASRPQDRQFILSSKKLLLSDSGFYLCARGPRTGFADTQYFGPGTRLTVL.

In regard to this clonotype: An end of the junction differs from the germline gene, which may be a read error. This sequence joins TRBV7-9 and TRBJ2-1; 9 bases map to TRBD2. The CDR3 covers 14 residues. Looked up from germline, CDR1 is SEHNR and CDR2 is FQNEAQ (reference sequence). The CDR3 sequence is CASSLAGWGNEQFF. CDR3 nucleotides: TGTGCCAGCAGCCTAGCGGGATGGGGCAATGAGCAGTTCTTC.

In its sample, this clonotype was seen many times. V is TRBV5-1 and J is TRBJ2-3; a weak D match, TRBD2 (5 bases). V was trimmed by 0 bases and J by 5 bases, leaving 7 bases between them. CDR3 length equals 13 residues. Germline loops: CDR1 SGHRS, CDR2 YFSETQ. CDR3 residues: CASSLEAGDTQYF. CDR3 DNA: TGCGCCAGCAGCTTGGAGGCGGGAGATACGCAGTATTTT.

The chain combines TRBV29-1 with TRBJ1-5; the D gene is possibly TRBD1 (6 bases). CDR3 size: 16 residues. CDR1 is SQVTM and CDR2 is ANQGSEA in the germline V gene. CDR3 coding DNA: TGCAGGGGATTGGGGGCCCGAAAATTTAGCAATCAGCCCCAGCATTTT. Encoded protein: CRGLGARKFSNQPQHF.

This chain joins TRBV7-2 and TRBJ2-1; 7 bases are a match to TRBD2. The CDR3 is made up of 14 amino acids. Germline V gene data show CDR1 as SGHTA and CDR2 as FQGNSA. Unmatched junction bases numbered 10, after V lost 5 bases and J lost 9 bases. CDR3 protein: CASSSTSEGGEQFF. The CDR3 DNA reads as TGTGCCAGCAGCAGCACTAGCGAGGGAGGTGAGCAGTTCTTC.

This clonotype was recorded many times. The gene calls are TRBV4-1 and TRBJ2-7; either TRBD1 or TRBD2 may supply D (5 bases each). Trimming shortened V by 3 bases and J by 6 bases, and 21 bases separated the two germline ends. Per germline, CDR1 MGHRA and CDR2 YSYEKL. The CDR3 loop spans 16 amino acids. In DNA, the CDR3 is TGCGCCAGCAGCCAGGGTGCGGGCAGGGACGACCTCGAGCAGTACTTC. It is translated as CASSQGAGRDDLEQYF.

This clonotype was seen repeatedly, ten times or more. The chain links TRBV24-1 to TRBJ2-2; D might be TRBD2 (6 bases). This CDR3 has 15 residues. V lost 4 bases and J lost 3, with 11 bases in between. Germline V CDR1 and CDR2: KGHDR, SFDVKD. CDR3 region: CATSDAGQDTGELFF. The CDR3 nucleotides are TGTGCCACCAGTGACGCGGGGCAGGACACCGGGGAGCTGTTTTTT.

This clonotype came up once. The chain carries TRBV5-1 and TRBJ1-2; weak D call: TRBD1 (5 bases). V was cut by 2 bases and J by 6 bases, with 14 bases left in between. Germline loops: CDR1 SGHRS, CDR2 YFSETQ. The CDR3 totals 14 residues. CDR3 protein: CASSFLGAGDGYTF. Written as DNA, the CDR3 is TGCGCCAGCAGCTTTCTCGGGGCCGGGGATGGCTACACCTTC.

Note on this clonotype: Since a much larger clone is just one base distant, this may be a read error. The J gene is TRBJ1-2, the V gene TRBV5-1; D ambiguous. Germline CDR1 and CDR2: SGHRS and YFSETQ. The CDR3 spans 15 residues. V dropped 0 bases and J dropped 10 bases, with 19 bases sitting between them. The CDR3 loop is CASSLAGSSPVDYTF. CDR3 nucleotides: TGCGCCAGCAGCTTGGCGGGCAGTTCTCCGGTGGACTACACCTTC. The whole variable domain, remainder taken from reference TRBV5-1 and TRBJ1-2, is KAGVTQTPRYLIKTRGQQVTLSCSPISGHRSVSWYQQTPGQGLQFLFEYFSETQRNKGNFPGRFSGRQFSNSRSEMNVSTLELGDSALYLCASSLAGSSPVDYTFGSGTRLTVV.

This clonotype came up many times. The chain links TRBV6-1 to TRBJ2-5; 9 bases map to TRBD1. The V gene end was trimmed by 5 bases and the J gene end by 7 bases; junction bases not matched to a gene: 5. CDR1 is MNHNS, CDR2 SASEGT, per germline. The CDR3 runs to 13 residues. The CDR3 sequence: CASSQDRGLTQYF. DNA for the CDR3: TGTGCCAGCAGTCAGGACAGGGGACTGACCCAGTACTTC.

This clonotype has a count of ten or more. The rearrangement links TRBV20-1 to TRBJ2-1; 9 bases are a match to TRBD2. Germline lookup yields CDR1 DFQATT and CDR2 SNEGSKA (reference sequence). Losses at the gene ends were 1 base for V and 4 bases for J; bases not matched to a gene: 5. The CDR3 has 15 amino acids. DNA of the CDR3: TGCAGTGCTAGAGTGCTTAGCGGGGGTTACAATGAGCAGTTCTTC. It codes for CSARVLSGGYNEQFF.

This clonotype was found many times. This rearrangement joins TRBV12-3 or TRBV12-4 to TRBJ2-4; D not resolved. The CDR3 sequence is 14 residues long. Trimming left V 5 bases short and J 1 base short, with 9 bases between. This CDR3 is CASSPQEAKNIQYF. The CDR3 coding sequence is TGTGCCAGCAGTCCCCAGGAGGCCAAAAACATTCAGTACTTC.

This clonotype has a count of ten or more. The V and J genes are TRBV20-1 and TRBJ2-2; 7 bases line up with TRBD2. Germline trimming cut 3 bases from V and 2 bases from J; bases unmatched to any gene: 3. The CDR3 is 14 amino acids. The V gene's germline CDR1 is DFQATT and CDR2 SNEGSKA (reference sequence). The CDR3 spells CSARSSGNTGELFF. Here the CDR3 DNA reads TGCAGTGCTAGGTCTAGCGGCAACACCGGGGAGCTGTTTTTT.

Worth noting for this clonotype: This may arise from a read error, as a much more abundant clone is one base away. The chain is built from TRBV27 and TRBJ2-1; 9 positions agree with TRBD2. CDR3 length equals 11 residues. After removal of 8 bases from V and 12 bases from J, the junction contained 5 bases not matched to a gene. The germline V gene has CDR1 MNHEY and CDR2 SMNVEV (reference sequence). The CDR3 sequence: CASGTSHGQFF. CDR3 nucleotide sequence: TGTGCCAGCGGGACTAGCCATGGGCAGTTCTTC.

This clonotype was seen more than once but under ten times. The V call is TRBV7-2, the J call TRBJ2-7; 11 positions match TRBD2. J was trimmed by 4 bases and V by 1 base; bases with no gene match: 9. From germline, CDR1 is SGHTA and CDR2 FQGNSA. This CDR3 contains 17 residues. The CDR3 loop is CASSLGLAGGLLYEQYF. As DNA, the CDR3 is TGTGCCAGCAGCTTAGGCTTAGCGGGGGGGCTATTGTACGAGCAGTACTTC.

This clonotype has more than one count but fewer than ten. This chain links TRBV10-1 with TRBJ1-1; a possible D gene is TRBD1 (5 bases). Germline assignment: CDR1 WNHNN and CDR2 SYGVQD (reference sequence). V gave up 4 bases and J gave up 6 bases, with 12 bases separating them. The CDR3 is made up of 13 amino acids. As DNA, the CDR3 is TGCGCCAGCAGTGTTCAGGGTTCGGCTGAAGCTTTCTTT. This codes for CASSVQGSAEAFF.

The sample holds a few counts of this clonotype. The V call is TRBV30, the J call TRBJ1-6; D perhaps matches TRBD1 (5 bases). Germline lookup yields CDR1 GTSNPN and CDR2 SVGIG (reference sequence). The V end lost 0 bases, the J end lost 9 bases, and 12 bases lay between the germline ends. The CDR3 spans 14 residues. This chain's CDR3 is CAWSVGGASSPLHF. CDR3 nucleotide sequence: TGTGCCTGGAGTGTTGGTGGGGCGAGTTCACCCCTCCACTTT.

This clonotype has at least ten counts. This sequence joins TRBV29-1 and TRBJ2-5; 8 positions agree with TRBD2. Germline V gene data show CDR1 as SQVTM and CDR2 as ANQGSEA. V lost 8 bases and J lost 0; bases outside the gene matches: 8. The CDR3 loop spans 14 amino acids. The CDR3 region is CSSRTSGNQETQYF. The DNA for the CDR3 is TGCAGCTCTCGAACTAGCGGTAACCAAGAGACCCAGTACTTC.

The V and J genes are TRBV5-5 and TRBJ2-5; tentatively, D is TRBD1 (6 bases). The V gene's germline CDR1 is SGHKS and CDR2 YYEKEE (reference sequence). The CDR3 contains 14 residues. The V gene lost 3 bases and the J gene lost 1 base, with 10 bases spanning the gap. CDR3 in DNA: TGTGCCAGCAGCTCGACAGGACCCCAAGAGACCCAGTACTTC. Translating gives CASSSTGPQETQYF.

The V and J genes are TRBV27 and TRBJ2-5; D gene uncertain. V lost 3 bases and J lost 3, with 8 bases in between. The CDR3 length is 13 residues. From germline, CDR1 is MNHEY and CDR2 SMNVEV (reference sequence). The CDR3 sequence is CASSFASEETQYF. CDR3 DNA: TGTGCCAGCAGTTTTGCGAGTGAAGAGACCCAGTACTTC.